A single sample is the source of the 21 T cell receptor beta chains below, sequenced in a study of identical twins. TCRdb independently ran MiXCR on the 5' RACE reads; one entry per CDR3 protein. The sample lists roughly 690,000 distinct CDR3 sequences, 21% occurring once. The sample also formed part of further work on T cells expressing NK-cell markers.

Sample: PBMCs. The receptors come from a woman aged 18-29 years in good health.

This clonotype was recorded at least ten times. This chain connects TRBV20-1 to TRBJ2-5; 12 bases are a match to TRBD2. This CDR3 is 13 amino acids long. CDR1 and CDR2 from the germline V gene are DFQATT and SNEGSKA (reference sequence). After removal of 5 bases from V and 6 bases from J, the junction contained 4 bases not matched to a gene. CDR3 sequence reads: CSALAGGRKTQYF. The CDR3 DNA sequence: TGCAGTGCTCTAGCGGGAGGGCGAAAGACCCAGTACTTC.

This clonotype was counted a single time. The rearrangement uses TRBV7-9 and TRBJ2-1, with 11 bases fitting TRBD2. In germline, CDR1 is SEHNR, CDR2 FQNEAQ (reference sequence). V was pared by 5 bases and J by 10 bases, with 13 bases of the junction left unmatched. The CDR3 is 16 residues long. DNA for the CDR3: TGTGCCAGCAGCAACTTCTTCCTAGCGGGGGGAAGGGAGCAGTTCTTC. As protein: CASSNFFLAGGREQFF. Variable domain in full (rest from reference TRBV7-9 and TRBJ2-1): DTGVSQNPRHKITKRGQNVTFRCDPISEHNRLYWYRQTLGQGPEFLTYFQNEAQLEKSRLLSDRFSAERPKGSFSTLEIQRTEQGDSAMYLCASSNFFLAGGREQFFGPGTRLTVL.

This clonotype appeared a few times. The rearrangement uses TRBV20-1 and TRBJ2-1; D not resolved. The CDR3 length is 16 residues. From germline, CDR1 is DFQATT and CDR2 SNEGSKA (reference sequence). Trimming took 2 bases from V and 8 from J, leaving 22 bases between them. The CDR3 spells CSARLLLDRSKDEQFF. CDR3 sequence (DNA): TGCAGTGCTAGACTTCTACTGGACCGCAGTAAGGATGAGCAGTTCTTC.

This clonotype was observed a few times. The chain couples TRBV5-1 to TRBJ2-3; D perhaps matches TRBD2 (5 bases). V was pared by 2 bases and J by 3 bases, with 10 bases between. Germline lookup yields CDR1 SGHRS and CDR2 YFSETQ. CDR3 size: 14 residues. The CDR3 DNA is TGCGCCAGCAGCTTCCAGCGGCCTACAGATACGCAGTATTTT. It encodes CASSFQRPTDTQYF.

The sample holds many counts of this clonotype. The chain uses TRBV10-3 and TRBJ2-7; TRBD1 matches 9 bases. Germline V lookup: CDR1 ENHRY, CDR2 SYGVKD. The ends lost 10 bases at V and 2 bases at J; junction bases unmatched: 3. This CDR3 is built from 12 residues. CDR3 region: CATRDRAYEQYF. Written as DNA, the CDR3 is TGTGCCACCAGGGACAGGGCCTACGAGCAGTACTTC.

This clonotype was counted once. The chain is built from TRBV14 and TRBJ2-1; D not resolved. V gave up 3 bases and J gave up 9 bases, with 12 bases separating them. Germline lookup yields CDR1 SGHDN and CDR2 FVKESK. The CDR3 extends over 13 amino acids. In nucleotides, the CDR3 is TGTGCCAGCAGCCAGTCCAATGTGGGTGAGCAGTTCTTC. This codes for CASSQSNVGEQFF. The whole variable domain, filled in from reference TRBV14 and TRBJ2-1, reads EAGVTQFPSHSVIEKGQTVTLRCDPISGHDNLYWYRRVMGKEIKFLLHFVKESKQDESGMPNNRFLAERTGGTYSTLKVQPAELEDSGVYFCASSQSNVGEQFFGPGTRLTVL.

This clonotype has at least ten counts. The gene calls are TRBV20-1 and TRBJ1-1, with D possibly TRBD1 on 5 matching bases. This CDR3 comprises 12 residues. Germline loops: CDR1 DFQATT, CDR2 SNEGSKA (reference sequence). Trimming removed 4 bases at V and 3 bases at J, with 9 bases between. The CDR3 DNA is TGCAGTGCTACTCGGGGGGACACTGAAGCTTTCTTT. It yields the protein CSATRGDTEAFF.

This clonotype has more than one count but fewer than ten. CDR3 in amino acids: CSARVTGALNQPQHF. The CDR3 coding sequence is TGCAGTGCTAGAGTGACAGGGGCCCTAAATCAGCCCCAGCATTTT. This rearrangement joins TRBV20-1 to TRBJ1-5; 8 bases are a match to TRBD1. J was trimmed by 4 bases and V by 1 base; bases with no gene match: 6. CDR1 is DFQATT and CDR2 is SNEGSKA in the germline V gene (reference sequence). This CDR3 is 15 amino acids long.

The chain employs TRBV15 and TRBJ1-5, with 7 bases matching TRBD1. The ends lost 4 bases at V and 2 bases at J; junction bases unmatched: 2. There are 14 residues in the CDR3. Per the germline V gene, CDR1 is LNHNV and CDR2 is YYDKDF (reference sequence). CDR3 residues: CATSIDRGNQPQHF. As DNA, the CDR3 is TGTGCCACCAGCATTGACAGGGGCAATCAGCCCCAGCATTTT.

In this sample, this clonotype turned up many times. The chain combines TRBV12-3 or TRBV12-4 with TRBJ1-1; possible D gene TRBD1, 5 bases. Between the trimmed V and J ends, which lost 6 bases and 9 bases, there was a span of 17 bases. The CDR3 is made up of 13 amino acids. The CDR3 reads CASSLTVPPKAFF. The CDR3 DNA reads TGTGCCAGCAGCCTGACAGTGCCGCCTAAAGCTTTCTTT.

For the CDR3, the DNA is TGTGCCAGCAGCTTTACCGGGAGGGCGCAGTATTTT. This translates into CASSFTGRAQYF. The V and J genes are TRBV7-2 and TRBJ2-3, with TRBD2 identical over 8 bases. There are 12 residues in the CDR3. Germline V gene lookup returns CDR1 SGHTA and CDR2 FQGNSA. After removal of 3 bases from V and 10 bases from J, the junction contained 3 bases not matched to a gene.

The CDR3 DNA reads TGTGCCAGCAGTTTAGCGCGCCAGGGTGTTAAAGGCTACACCTTC. Amino acids: CASSLARQGVKGYTF. The chain combines TRBV12-3 or TRBV12-4 with TRBJ1-2; D possibly corresponds to TRBD1 (5 bases). The length of the CDR3 is 15 residues. V was cut by 0 bases and J by 8 bases, with 16 bases left in between.

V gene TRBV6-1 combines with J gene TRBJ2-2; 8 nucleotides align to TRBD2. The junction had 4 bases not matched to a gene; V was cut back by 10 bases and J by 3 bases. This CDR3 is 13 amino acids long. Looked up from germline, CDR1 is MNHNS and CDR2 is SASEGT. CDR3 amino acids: CATLREDTGELFF. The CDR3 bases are TGTGCCACTTTGCGGGAGGACACCGGGGAGCTGTTTTTT.

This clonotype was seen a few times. The chain's CDR3 is CATADPPRTGANVLTF. CDR3 DNA sequence: TGTGCCACAGCGGACCCTCCGAGGACTGGGGCCAACGTCCTGACTTTC. The rearrangement uses TRBV7-9 and TRBJ2-6, with a tentative D call TRBD2 (5 bases). In germline, CDR1 is SEHNR, CDR2 FQNEAQ (reference sequence). V was clipped by 10 bases and J by 2 bases, with 18 bases between them. CDR3 length: 16 amino acids. The entire variable domain, with the rest obtained from reference TRBV7-9 and TRBJ2-6, is as follows: DTGVSQNPRHKITKRGQNVTFRCDPISEHNRLYWYRQTLGQGPEFLTYFQNEAQLEKSRLLSDRFSAERPKGSFSTLEIQRTEQGDSAMYLCATADPPRTGANVLTFGAGSRLTVL.

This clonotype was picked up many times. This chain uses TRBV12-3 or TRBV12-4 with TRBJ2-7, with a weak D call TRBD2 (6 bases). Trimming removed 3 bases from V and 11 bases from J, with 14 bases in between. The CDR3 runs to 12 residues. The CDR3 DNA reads TGTGCCAGCAGTTTTAGCGGCTCTTCGGAGTACTTC. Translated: CASSFSGSSEYF.

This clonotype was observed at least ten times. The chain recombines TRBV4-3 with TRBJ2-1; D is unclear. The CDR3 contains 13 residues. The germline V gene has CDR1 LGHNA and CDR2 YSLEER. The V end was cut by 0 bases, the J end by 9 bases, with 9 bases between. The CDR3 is CASSQDLESEQFF. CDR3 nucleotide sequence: TGCGCCAGCAGCCAAGATTTAGAAAGTGAGCAGTTCTTC.

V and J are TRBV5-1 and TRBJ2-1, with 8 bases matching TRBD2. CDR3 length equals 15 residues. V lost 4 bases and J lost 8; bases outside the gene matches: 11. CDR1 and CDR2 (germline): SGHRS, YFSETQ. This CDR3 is CASSLGLAGTYEQFF. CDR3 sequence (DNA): TGCGCCAGCAGCCTGGGGTTAGCGGGAACATATGAGCAGTTCTTC.

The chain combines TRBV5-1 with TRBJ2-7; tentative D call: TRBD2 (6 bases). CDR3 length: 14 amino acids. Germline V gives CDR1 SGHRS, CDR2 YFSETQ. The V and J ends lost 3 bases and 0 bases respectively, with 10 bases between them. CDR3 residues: CASSWGVGSYEQYF. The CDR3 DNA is TGCGCCAGCAGCTGGGGGGTCGGCTCCTACGAGCAGTACTTC.

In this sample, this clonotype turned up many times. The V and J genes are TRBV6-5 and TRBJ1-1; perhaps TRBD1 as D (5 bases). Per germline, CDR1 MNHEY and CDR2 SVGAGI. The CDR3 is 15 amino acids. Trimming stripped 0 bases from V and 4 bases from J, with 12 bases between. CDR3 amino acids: CASSYSAGGATEAFF. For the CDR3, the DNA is TGTGCCAGCAGTTACTCGGCCGGTGGGGCCACTGAAGCTTTCTTT.

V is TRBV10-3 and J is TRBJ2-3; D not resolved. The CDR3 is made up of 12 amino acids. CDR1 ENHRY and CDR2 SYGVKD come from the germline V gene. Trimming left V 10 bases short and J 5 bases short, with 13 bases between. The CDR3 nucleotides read TGTGCCACGACAAGAACCGGAGATACGCAGTATTTT. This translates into CATTRTGDTQYF.

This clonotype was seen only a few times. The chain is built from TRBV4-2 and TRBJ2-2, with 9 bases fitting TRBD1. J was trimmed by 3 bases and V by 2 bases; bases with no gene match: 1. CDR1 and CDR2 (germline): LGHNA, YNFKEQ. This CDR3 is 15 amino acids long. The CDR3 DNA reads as TGTGCCAGCAGCCAAAGGACAGGGGACACCGGGGAGCTGTTTTTT. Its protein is CASSQRTGDTGELFF.